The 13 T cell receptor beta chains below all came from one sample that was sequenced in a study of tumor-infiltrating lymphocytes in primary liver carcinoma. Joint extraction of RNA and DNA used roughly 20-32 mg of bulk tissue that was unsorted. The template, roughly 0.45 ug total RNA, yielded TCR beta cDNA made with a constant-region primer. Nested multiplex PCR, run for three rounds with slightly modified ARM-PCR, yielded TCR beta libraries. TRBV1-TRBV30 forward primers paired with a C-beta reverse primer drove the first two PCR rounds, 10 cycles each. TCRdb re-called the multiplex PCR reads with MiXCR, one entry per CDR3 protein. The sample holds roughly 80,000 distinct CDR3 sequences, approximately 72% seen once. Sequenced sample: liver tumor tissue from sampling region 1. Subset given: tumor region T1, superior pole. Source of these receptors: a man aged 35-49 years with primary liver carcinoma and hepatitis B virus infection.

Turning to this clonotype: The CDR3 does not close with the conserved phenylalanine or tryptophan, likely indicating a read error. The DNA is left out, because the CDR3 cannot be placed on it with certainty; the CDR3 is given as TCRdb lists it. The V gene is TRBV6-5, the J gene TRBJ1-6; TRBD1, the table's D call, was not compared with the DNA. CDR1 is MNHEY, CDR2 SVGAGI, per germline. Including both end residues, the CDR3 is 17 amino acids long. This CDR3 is CASSFTSPGQGFSPHHL.

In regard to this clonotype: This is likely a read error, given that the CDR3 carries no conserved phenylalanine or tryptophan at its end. The CDR3 DNA reads as TGCGCCAGCAGTGAATGGACTAGCGAGAGAGTGGCGGATACGCAGTATTCT. Protein sequence: CASSEWTSERVADTQYS. The V and J genes are TRBV10-2 and TRBJ2-3, with TRBD2 matching 9 bases. V dropped 3 bases and J dropped 6; count of bases not matched to a gene: 13. Germline CDR1 and CDR2: WSHSY and SAAADI. CDR3 size: 17 residues.

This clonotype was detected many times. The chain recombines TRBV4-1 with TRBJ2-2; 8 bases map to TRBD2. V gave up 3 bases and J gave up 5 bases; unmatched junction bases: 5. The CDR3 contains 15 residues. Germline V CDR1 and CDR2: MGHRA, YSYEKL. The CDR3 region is CASSHSGGPTGELFF. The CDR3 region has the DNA TGCGCCAGCAGCCATTCGGGAGGGCCAACCGGGGAGCTGTTTTTT.

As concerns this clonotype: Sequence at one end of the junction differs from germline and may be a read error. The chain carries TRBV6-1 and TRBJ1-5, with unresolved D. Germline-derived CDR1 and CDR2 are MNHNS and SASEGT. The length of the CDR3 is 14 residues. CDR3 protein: CASSEAKGDQPQHF. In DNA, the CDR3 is TGTGCCAGTAGTGAAGCGAAGGGAGATCAGCCCCAGCATTTT.

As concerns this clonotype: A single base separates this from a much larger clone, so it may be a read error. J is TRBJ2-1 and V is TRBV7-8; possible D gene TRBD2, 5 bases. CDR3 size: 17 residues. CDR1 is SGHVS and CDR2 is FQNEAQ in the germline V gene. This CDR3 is CASSSTALVTLSKEQLF. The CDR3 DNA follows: TGTGCCAGCAGTAGCACAGCACTAGTCACCCTTTCGAAGGAGCAGCTCTTC.

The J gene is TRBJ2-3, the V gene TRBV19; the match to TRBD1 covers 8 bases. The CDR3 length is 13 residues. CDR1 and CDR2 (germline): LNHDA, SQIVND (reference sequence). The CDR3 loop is CDTSQDRGNTQYF. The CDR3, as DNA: TGTGACACTTCCCAAGACAGGGGCAATACGCAGTATTTT. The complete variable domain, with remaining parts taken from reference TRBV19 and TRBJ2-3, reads DGGITQSPKYLFRKEGQNVTLSCEQNLNHDAMYWYRQDPGQGLRLIYYSQIVNDFQKGDIAEGYSVSREKKESFPLTVTSAQKNPTAFYLCDTSQDRGNTQYFGPGTRLTVL.

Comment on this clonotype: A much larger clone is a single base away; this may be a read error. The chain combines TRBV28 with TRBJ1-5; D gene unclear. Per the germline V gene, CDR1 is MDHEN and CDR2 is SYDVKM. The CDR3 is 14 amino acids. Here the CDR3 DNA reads TGTGCCAGCAGTCCCCCACCGGCGGATCAGGCCCAGCATTTT. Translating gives CASSPPPADQAQHF. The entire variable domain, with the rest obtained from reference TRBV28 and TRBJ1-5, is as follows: DVKVTQSSRYLVKRTGEKVFLECVQDMDHENMFWYRQDPGLGLRLIYFSYDVKMKEKGDIPEGYSVSREKKERFSLILESASTNQTSMYLCASSPPPADQAQHFGDGTRLSIL.

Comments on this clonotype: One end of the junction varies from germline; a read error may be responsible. CDR3 nucleotides: TGTGCTAGCAGACTAAAGGCGGCAGGAAACACCATATGTTTT. Residues: CASRLKAAGNTICF. V gene TRBV6-5 combines with J gene TRBJ1-3; D is uncertain. CDR1 is MNHEY, CDR2 SVGAGI, per germline. This CDR3 region has 14 residues.

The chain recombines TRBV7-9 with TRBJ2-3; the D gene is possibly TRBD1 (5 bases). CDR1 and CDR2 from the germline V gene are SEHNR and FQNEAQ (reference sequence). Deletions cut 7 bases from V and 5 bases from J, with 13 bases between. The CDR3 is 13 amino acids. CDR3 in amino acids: CASNNNRLDTQYF. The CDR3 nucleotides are TGTGCCAGCAACAATAACAGGCTAGATACGCAGTATTTT. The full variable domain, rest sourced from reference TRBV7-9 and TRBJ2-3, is DTGVSQNPRHKITKRGQNVTFRCDPISEHNRLYWYRQTLGQGPEFLTYFQNEAQLEKSRLLSDRFSAERPKGSFSTLEIQRTEQGDSAMYLCASNNNRLDTQYFGPGTRLTVL.

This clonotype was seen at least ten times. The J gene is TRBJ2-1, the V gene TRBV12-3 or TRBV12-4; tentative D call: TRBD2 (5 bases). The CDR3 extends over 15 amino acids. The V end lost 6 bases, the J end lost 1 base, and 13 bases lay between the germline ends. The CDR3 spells CASRAHGESYNEQFF. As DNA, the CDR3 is TGTGCCAGCAGGGCTCACGGGGAGTCCTACAATGAGCAGTTCTTC.

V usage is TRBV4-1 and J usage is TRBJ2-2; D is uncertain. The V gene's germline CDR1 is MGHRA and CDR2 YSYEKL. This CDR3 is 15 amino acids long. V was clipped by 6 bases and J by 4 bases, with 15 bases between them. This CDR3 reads CASRREVAITGELFF. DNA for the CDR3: TGCGCCAGCAGACGAGAAGTTGCTATCACCGGGGAGCTGTTTTTT.

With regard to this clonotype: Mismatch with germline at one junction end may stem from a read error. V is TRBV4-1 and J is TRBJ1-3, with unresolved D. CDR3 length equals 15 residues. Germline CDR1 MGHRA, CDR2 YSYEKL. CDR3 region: CASSRREASGNAIYF. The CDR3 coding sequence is TGCGCCAGCAGCCGACGGGAGGCCTCTGGAAACGCCATATATTTT.

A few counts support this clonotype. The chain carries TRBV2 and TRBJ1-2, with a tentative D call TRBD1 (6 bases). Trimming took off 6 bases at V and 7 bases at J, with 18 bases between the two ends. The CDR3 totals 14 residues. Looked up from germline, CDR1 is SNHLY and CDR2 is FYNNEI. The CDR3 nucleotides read TGTGCCAGCAGCGAACAGGGAAGGGGGGCTGGCTACACCTTC. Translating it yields CASSEQGRGAGYTF.